A single sample is the source of the 21 T cell receptor beta chains below, sequenced in a study of memory CD4+ T cells and cytomegalovirus serostatus (dated by TCRdb to the late 2010s). Library generation was performed with the immunoSEQ multiplex PCR assay. TCRdb took over this immuneACCESS table, retaining in-frame rearrangements with V and J assigned. Such tables are incomplete; in checked studies, under half of the missing clones stem from an unresolved V gene, and the remainder is unexplained. The sample has fewer than 40,000 clones on record, about 73% of them singletons. Of the sample, 0.6% to 0.95% is held by the ten largest clones. A FACSAria II was used to sort memory CD4+ T cells, defined as single viable CD3+CD4+CD8-CD45RO+ cells. Sequencing was performed on memory CD4+ T cells from blood. These receptors were taken from an adult in good health and CMV-seronegative.

The chain carries TRBV13 and TRBJ1-1; TRBD1 aligns across 7 bases. V shed 6 bases, J shed 5 bases, and the junction held 6 bases outside the gene matches. Germline loops: CDR1 PRHDT, CDR2 FYEKMQ (reference sequence). This CDR3 comprises 13 residues. CDR3 residues: CASSYRQGTEAFF. In DNA form, the CDR3 reads TGTGCCAGCAGTTACAGACAGGGAACTGAAGCTTTCTTT. The complete variable domain, with remaining parts taken from reference TRBV13 and TRBJ1-1, reads AAGVIQSPRHLIKEKRETATLKCYPIPRHDTVYWYQQGPGQDPQFLISFYEKMQSDKGSIPDRFSAQQFSDYHSELNMSSLELGDSALYFCASSYRQGTEAFFGQGTRLTVV.

The V call is TRBV10-3, the J call TRBJ1-5, with TRBD1 as a possible D gene (5 bases). The germline V and J ends were trimmed by 0 bases and 6 bases, with 12 bases remaining between them. CDR1 is ENHRY and CDR2 is SYGVKD in the germline V gene. There are 15 residues in the CDR3. CDR3 residues: CAISESGGEGQPQHF. The CDR3 DNA is TGTGCCATCAGTGAGTCGGGAGGGGAGGGTCAGCCCCAGCATTTT.

This clone was seen only a few times. The chain carries TRBV7-8 and TRBJ2-1; 10 bases are shared with TRBD2. V was pared by 4 bases and J by 5 bases, with 8 bases of the junction left unmatched. The CDR3 has 16 amino acids. CDR1 is SGHVS, CDR2 FQNEAQ, per germline. Here the CDR3 reads CASSYRRLAGDNEQFF. The CDR3 DNA is TGTGCCAGCAGCTACAGGAGGCTAGCGGGGGACAATGAGCAGTTCTTC.

This clone was detected only a few times. V is TRBV5-4 and J is TRBJ1-2, with 8 nucleotides matching TRBD1. The CDR3 contains 18 residues. V shed 2 bases and J 5 bases; nucleotides not matched to a gene: 17. The germline CDR1 and CDR2 sequences are SGHNT and YYREEE (reference sequence). CDR3 in amino acids: CASSFPGQGGWRQYGYTF. In DNA, the CDR3 is TGTGCCAGCAGCTTTCCTGGACAGGGAGGGTGGCGTCAATATGGCTACACCTTC. The entire variable domain, with the rest obtained from reference TRBV5-4 and TRBJ1-2, is as follows: ETGVTQSPTHLIKTRGQQVTLRCSSQSGHNTVSWYQQALGQGPQFIFQYYREEENGRGNFPPRFSGLQFPNYSSELNVNALELDDSALYLCASSFPGQGGWRQYGYTFGSGTRLTVV.

The chain has TRBV19 and TRBJ1-5; D is unclear. The CDR3 covers 13 residues. Trimming cost V 6 bases and J 6 bases, with 12 bases left between them. Germline V CDR1 and CDR2: LNHDA, SQIVND (reference sequence). The CDR3 bases are TGTGCCAGTAGCACTACCCACGGTCAGCCCCAGCATTTT. It yields the protein CASSTTHGQPQHF.

CDR3 DNA sequence: TGTGCCAGCATGAGTGGGGCGAATGGCTACACCTTC. The encoded protein is CASMSGANGYTF. The chain uses TRBV6-5 and TRBJ1-2, with D possibly matching TRBD1 (5 bases). V lost 7 bases, J lost 6 bases, and 12 bases lay in between. Germline CDR1 and CDR2: MNHEY and SVGAGI. The CDR3 sequence is 12 residues long.

This chain uses TRBV19 with TRBJ1-1, with D hard to call. V lost 5 bases to trimming and J lost 4 bases, with 11 bases between them. CDR1 is LNHDA, CDR2 SQIVND, per germline (reference sequence). The CDR3 covers 13 residues. This CDR3 is CASSLRAGTEAFF. DNA of the CDR3: TGTGCCAGTAGTCTCCGGGCAGGCACTGAAGCTTTCTTT.

CDR3 sequence reads: CSAQGGTEAFF. The CDR3 nucleotides are TGCAGTGCTCAAGGGGGCACTGAAGCTTTCTTT. The chain employs TRBV20-1 and TRBJ1-1; the D gene is possibly TRBD1 (6 bases). This CDR3 has 11 residues. The germline V gene encodes CDR1 DFQATT and CDR2 SNEGSKA (reference sequence). Between the trimmed V and J ends, which lost 5 bases and 4 bases, there was a span of 8 bases.

V and J are TRBV5-1 and TRBJ2-5; TRBD2 aligns across 7 bases. This CDR3 has 16 residues. Per germline, CDR1 SGHRS and CDR2 YFSETQ. J was trimmed by 4 bases and V by 0 bases; bases with no gene match: 9. The CDR3 protein is CASSLAGKGRGETQYF. CDR3 DNA sequence: TGCGCCAGCAGCTTGGCCGGGAAGGGGAGGGGAGAGACCCAGTACTTC. The entire variable domain, with the rest obtained from reference TRBV5-1 and TRBJ2-5, is as follows: KAGVTQTPRYLIKTRGQQVTLSCSPISGHRSVSWYQQTPGQGLQFLFEYFSETQRNKGNFPGRFSGRQFSNSRSEMNVSTLELGDSALYLCASSLAGKGRGETQYFGPGTRLLVL.

In its sample, this clone is medium-sized. Within the sample, other DNA sequences also encode this same CDR3. The V and J genes are TRBV25-1 and TRBJ1-6; possible D gene TRBD1, 5 bases. This CDR3 comprises 12 residues. Trimming stripped 3 bases from V and 11 bases from J, with 8 bases between. CDR1 is MGHDK, CDR2 SYGVNS, per germline. The CDR3 DNA sequence: TGTGCCAGCAGTGAGGGACTGGCACCCCTCCACTTT. As protein: CASSEGLAPLHF.

The chain has TRBV5-1 and TRBJ2-5, with 14 bases matching TRBD2. The CDR3 totals 16 residues. V lost 0 bases and J lost 6; bases outside the gene matches: 4. Per germline, CDR1 SGHRS and CDR2 YFSETQ. The CDR3 here is CASSLDWTSGGKTQYF. In DNA, the CDR3 is TGCGCCAGCAGCTTGGATTGGACTAGCGGGGGGAAGACCCAGTACTTC.

This clone has only a few counts. In nucleotides, the CDR3 is TGTGCCTGGAGTGTCCCGGGACAGAAGAACACTGAAGCTTTCTTT. Its protein product is CAWSVPGQKNTEAFF. J is TRBJ1-1 and V is TRBV30; 7 bases are shared with TRBD1. The V gene end was trimmed by 0 bases and the J gene end by 1 base; junction bases not matched to a gene: 5. Germline assignment: CDR1 GTSNPN and CDR2 SVGIG (reference sequence). The CDR3 contains 15 residues.

V gene TRBV7-7 combines with J gene TRBJ2-5; 9 bases fit TRBD2. Looked up from germline, CDR1 is SSHAT and CDR2 is FNYEAQ (reference sequence). The V gene end was trimmed by 5 bases and the J gene end by 1 base; junction bases not matched to a gene: 11. CDR3 length: 17 amino acids. The DNA of the CDR3 is TGTGCCAGCAGCCCGCGTGGAGCGGGGGGCAGCCAAGAGACCCAGTACTTC. Translated, it gives CASSPRGAGGSQETQYF. The full variable domain, completed using reference TRBV7-7 and TRBJ2-5, is GAGVSQSPRYKVTKRGQDVTLRCDPISSHATLYWYQQALGQGPEFLTYFNYEAQPDKSGLPSDRFSAERPEGSISTLTIQRTEQRDSAMYRCASSPRGAGGSQETQYFGPGTRLLVL.

This chain connects TRBV6-1 to TRBJ2-1, with 12 bases lining up with TRBD2. Germline trimming cut 5 bases from V and 2 bases from J; bases unmatched to any gene: 1. The CDR3 consists of 15 residues. Germline CDR1 and CDR2: MNHNS and SASEGT. The CDR3 sequence is CASSRTSGTYNEQFF. The CDR3 nucleotides are TGTGCCAGCAGTCGGACTAGCGGGACCTACAATGAGCAGTTCTTC.

V and J are TRBV30 and TRBJ1-5; D is unresolved. CDR3 length: 13 residues. V lost 4 bases to trimming and J lost 0 bases, with 7 bases between them. CDR1 is GTSNPN and CDR2 is SVGIG in the germline V gene (reference sequence). Here the CDR3 reads CAWKGNSNQPQHF. CDR3 nucleotide sequence: TGTGCCTGGAAAGGCAATAGCAATCAGCCCCAGCATTTT.

The rearrangement joins TRBV25-1 to TRBJ1-1; D remains unclear. V was shortened by 2 bases and J by 4 bases, with 17 bases between the two germline ends. The CDR3 loop spans 16 amino acids. Germline CDR1 is MGHDK and CDR2 is SYGVNS. CDR3 amino acids: CASSERRGEGITEAFF. As DNA, the CDR3 is TGTGCCAGCAGTGAACGCCGTGGGGAAGGGATCACTGAAGCTTTCTTT.

This rearrangement joins TRBV19 to TRBJ1-4; 7 positions agree with TRBD1. V trimming: 3 bases; J trimming: 4 bases; junction bases outside the gene matches: 5. CDR3 length equals 15 residues. In germline, CDR1 is LNHDA, CDR2 SQIVND (reference sequence). CDR3 protein: CASSMTGHYNEKLFF. In DNA form, the CDR3 reads TGTGCCAGTAGTATGACAGGGCACTATAATGAAAAACTGTTTTTT.

The rearrangement links TRBV7-6 to TRBJ1-1, with TRBD1 matching over 11 bases. With V trimmed by 1 base and J by 1 base, 2 bases remained unmatched. Germline-derived CDR1 and CDR2 are SGHVS and FNYEAQ. CDR3 length equals 16 residues. In DNA, the CDR3 is TGTGCCAGCAGCTTAGTCGGGACAGGGGGGAACACTGAAGCTTTCTTT. This codes for CASSLVGTGGNTEAFF.

The rearrangement links TRBV2 to TRBJ2-5, with TRBD1 matching over 7 bases. V gave up 6 bases and J gave up 4 bases; unmatched junction bases: 5. CDR3 size: 13 residues. Germline V gives CDR1 SNHLY, CDR2 FYNNEI. CDR3 in amino acids: CASRRGGGETQYF. CDR3 coding DNA: TGTGCCAGCAGAAGAGGGGGCGGAGAGACCCAGTACTTC.

This clone has only one observation. V and J are TRBV4-1 and TRBJ2-1, with 10 bases identical to TRBD2. The CDR3 extends over 16 amino acids. The germline V gene encodes CDR1 MGHRA and CDR2 YSYEKL. With V trimmed by 0 bases and J by 9 bases, 8 bases remained unmatched. The CDR3 nucleotides are TGCGCCAGCAGCCAAGATCGGCTAGCGGGGGCAAGTGAGCAGTTCTTC. It specifies CASSQDRLAGASEQFF.

The gene calls are TRBV19 and TRBJ2-5; possibly TRBD2 for D (5 bases). V shed 5 bases and J shed 2 bases, with 12 bases lying between them. Germline CDR1 is LNHDA and CDR2 is SQIVND (reference sequence). The CDR3 runs to 14 residues. Written as DNA, the CDR3 is TGTGCCAGTAGTTCTTCAAGCGGACAAGAGACCCAGTACTTC. Translating it yields CASSSSSGQETQYF.